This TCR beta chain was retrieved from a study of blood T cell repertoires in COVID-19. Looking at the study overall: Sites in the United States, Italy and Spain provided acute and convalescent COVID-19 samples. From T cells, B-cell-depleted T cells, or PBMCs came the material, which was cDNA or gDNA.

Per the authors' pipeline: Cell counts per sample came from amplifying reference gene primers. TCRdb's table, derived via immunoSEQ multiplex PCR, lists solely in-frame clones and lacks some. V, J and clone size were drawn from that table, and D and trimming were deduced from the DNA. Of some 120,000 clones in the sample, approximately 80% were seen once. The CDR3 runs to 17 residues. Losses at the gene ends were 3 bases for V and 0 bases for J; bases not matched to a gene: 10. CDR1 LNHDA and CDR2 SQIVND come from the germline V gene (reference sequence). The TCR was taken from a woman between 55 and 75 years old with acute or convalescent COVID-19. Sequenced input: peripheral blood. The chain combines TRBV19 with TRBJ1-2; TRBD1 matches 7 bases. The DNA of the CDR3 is TGTGCCAGTAGTATGCGGGACGGCAGGGGGGCTAACTATGGCTACACCTTC. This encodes CASSMRDGRGANYGYTF.